This record looks at one T cell receptor beta chain sequence and its context. Its antigen remains unknown. Time point given: healthy volunteer bleed at 6 weeks. Unfractionated whole blood was the source from which total RNA was extracted. CDR3 length: 14 amino acids. Germline V lookup: CDR1 SNHLY, CDR2 FYNNEI. V dropped 3 bases and J dropped 3 bases, with 10 bases sitting between them. The data belong to a study of human T cells and chemical hapten exposure. General study results and limits: There was no change with DPC sensitization in TCRs above 1 in 1000 frequency.

Each cDNA molecule in the library carried unique molecular identifiers. Original handling: TCR counts had a median of about 100,000 per sample and spanned roughly 20,000 to 690,600. TCRdb recomputed calls from the RACE reads with MiXCR, one row per CDR3 protein. These V and J calls originate from TCRdb's pipeline instead of the authors' own analysis. The sample carries tens of thousands of distinct CDR3 sequences, over 6.5% recorded once. The sample was whole blood. This TCR came from a male donor in good health. Some clones in this sample may be carry-over from other donors' samples. The chain uses TRBV2 and TRBJ2-3; D remains ambiguous. This CDR3 is CASSDHTVTDTQYF. The CDR3 nucleotides are TGTGCCAGCAGTGATCATACCGTAACAGATACGCAGTATTTT.